This T cell receptor beta chain was recorded in a study of OX40 agonist ivuxolimab in advanced cancers. The data were produced by immunoSEQ multiplex PCR, yet TCRdb's version contains in-frame clones alone and is incomplete. The sample consists of some 31,000 clones, more than 70% of them appearing once. Worth noting for this clone: Its antigen is undetermined.

The study's findings and limits: Some patients without response likewise showed low normalized clonal expansion.

The CDR3 extends over 11 amino acids. Germline lookup yields CDR1 LNHDA and CDR2 SQIVND (reference sequence). The V and J ends lost 7 bases and 10 bases respectively, with 13 bases between them. The V call is TRBV19, the J call TRBJ1-1; D not resolved. The sequence was obtained from an adult with an advanced solid tumor such as melanoma, head and neck, liver or kidney cancer. The sample consisted of CD4+ or CD8+ T cells sorted from blood, taken in a trial of the OX40 agonist ivuxolimab. CDR3 sequence reads: CASTPGIGAFF. CDR3 coding DNA: TGTGCCAGTACGCCCGGGATTGGAGCTTTCTTT. Looking up the rest from reference TRBV19 and TRBJ1-1 gives the full variable domain: DGGITQSPKYLFRKEGQNVTLSCEQNLNHDAMYWYRQDPGQGLRLIYYSQIVNDFQKGDIAEGYSVSREKKESFPLTVTSAQKNPTAFYLCASTPGIGAFFGQGTRLTVV.